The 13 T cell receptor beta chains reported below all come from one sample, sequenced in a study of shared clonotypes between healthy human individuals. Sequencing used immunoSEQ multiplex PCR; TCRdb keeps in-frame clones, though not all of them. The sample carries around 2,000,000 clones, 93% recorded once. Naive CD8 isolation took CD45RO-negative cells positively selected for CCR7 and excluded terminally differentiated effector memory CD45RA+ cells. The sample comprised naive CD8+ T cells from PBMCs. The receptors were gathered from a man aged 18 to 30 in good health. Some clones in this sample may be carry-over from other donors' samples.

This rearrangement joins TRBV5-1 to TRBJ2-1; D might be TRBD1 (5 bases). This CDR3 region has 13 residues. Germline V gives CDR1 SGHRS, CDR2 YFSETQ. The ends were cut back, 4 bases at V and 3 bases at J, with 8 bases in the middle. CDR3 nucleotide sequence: TGCGCCAGCAGCATAGACAGCTACAATGAGCAGTTCTTC. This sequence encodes CASSIDSYNEQFF. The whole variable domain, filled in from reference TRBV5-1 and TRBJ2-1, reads KAGVTQTPRYLIKTRGQQVTLSCSPISGHRSVSWYQQTPGQGLQFLFEYFSETQRNKGNFPGRFSGRQFSNSRSEMNVSTLELGDSALYLCASSIDSYNEQFFGPGTRLTVL.

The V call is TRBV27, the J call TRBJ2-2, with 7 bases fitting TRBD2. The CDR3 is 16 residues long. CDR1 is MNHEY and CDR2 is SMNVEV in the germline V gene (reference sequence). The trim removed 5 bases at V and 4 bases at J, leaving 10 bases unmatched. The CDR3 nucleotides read TGTGCCAGCAGTCCCGGACTAGTCACCGGCACCGGGGAGCTGTTTTTT. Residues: CASSPGLVTGTGELFF.

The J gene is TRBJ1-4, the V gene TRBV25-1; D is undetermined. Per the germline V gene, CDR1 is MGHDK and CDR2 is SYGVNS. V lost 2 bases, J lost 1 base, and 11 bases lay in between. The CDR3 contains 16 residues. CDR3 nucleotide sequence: TGTGCCAGCAGTGAAGCGTTCGGGCGAACTAATGAAAAACTGTTTTTT. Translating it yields CASSEAFGRTNEKLFF.

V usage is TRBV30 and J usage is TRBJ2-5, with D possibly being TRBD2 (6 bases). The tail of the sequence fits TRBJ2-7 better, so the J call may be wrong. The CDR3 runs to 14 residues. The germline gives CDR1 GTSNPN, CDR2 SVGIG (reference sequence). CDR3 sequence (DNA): TGTGCCTGGACCTCGAGGGACTTATCCTACGAGCAGTACTTC. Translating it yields CAWTSRDLSYEQYF.

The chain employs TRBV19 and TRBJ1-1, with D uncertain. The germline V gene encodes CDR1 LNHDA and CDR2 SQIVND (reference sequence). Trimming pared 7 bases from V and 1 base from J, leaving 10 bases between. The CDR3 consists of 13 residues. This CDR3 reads CASMVEPNTEAFF. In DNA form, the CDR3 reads TGTGCCAGTATGGTCGAGCCGAACACTGAAGCTTTCTTT.

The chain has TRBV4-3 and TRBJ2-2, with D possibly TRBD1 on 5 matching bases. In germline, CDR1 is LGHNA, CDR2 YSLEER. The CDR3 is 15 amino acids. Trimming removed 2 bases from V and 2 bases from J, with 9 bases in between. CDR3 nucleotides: TGCGCCAGCAGCCAACCGACAGAAAACACCGGGGAGCTGTTTTTT. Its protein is CASSQPTENTGELFF.

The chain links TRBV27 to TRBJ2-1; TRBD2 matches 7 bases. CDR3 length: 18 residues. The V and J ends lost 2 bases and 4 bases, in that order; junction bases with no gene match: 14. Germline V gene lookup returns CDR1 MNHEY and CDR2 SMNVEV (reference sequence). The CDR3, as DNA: TGTGCCAGCAGTTTAATCGGCTCTAGCGGTCCAAAGTACAATGAGCAGTTCTTC. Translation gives CASSLIGSSGPKYNEQFF.

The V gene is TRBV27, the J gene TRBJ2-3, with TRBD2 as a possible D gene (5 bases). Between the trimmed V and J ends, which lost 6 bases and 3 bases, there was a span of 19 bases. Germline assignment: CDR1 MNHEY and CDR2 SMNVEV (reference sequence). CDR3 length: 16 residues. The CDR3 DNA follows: TGTGCCAGCAGCCGCCTCTTACTCACGGGGACAGATACGCAGTATTTT. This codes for CASSRLLLTGTDTQYF.

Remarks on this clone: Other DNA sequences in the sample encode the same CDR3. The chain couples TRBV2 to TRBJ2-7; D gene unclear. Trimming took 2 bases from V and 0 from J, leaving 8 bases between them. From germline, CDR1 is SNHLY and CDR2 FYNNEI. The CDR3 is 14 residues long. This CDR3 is CASSESGASYEQYF. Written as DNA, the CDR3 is TGTGCCAGCAGTGAATCCGGTGCCTCCTACGAGCAGTACTTC.

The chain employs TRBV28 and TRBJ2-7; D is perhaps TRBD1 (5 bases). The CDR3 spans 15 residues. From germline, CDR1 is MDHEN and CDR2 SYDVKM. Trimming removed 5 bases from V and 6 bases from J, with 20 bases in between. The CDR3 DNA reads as TGTGCCAGCAGTCCCGGAAACAGGAGACGACTCGAGCAGTACTTC. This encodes CASSPGNRRRLEQYF.

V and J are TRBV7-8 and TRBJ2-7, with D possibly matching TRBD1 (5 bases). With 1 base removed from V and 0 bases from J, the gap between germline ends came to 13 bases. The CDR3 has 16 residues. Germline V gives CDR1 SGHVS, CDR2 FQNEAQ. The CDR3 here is CASSLGKVGLSYEQYF. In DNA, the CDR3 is TGTGCCAGCAGCTTAGGGAAGGTGGGGCTCTCCTACGAGCAGTACTTC.

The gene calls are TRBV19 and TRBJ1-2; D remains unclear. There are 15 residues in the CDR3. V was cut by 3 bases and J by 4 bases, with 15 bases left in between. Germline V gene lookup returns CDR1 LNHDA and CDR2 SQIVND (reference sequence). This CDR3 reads CASSIVSFGSYGYTF. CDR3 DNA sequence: TGTGCCAGTAGTATCGTGTCTTTCGGCTCCTATGGCTACACCTTC.

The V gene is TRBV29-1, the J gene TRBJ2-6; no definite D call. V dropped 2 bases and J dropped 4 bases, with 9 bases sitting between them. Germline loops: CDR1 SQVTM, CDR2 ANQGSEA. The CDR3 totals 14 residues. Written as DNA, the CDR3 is TGCAGCGTTGAACTCGGAGACGGGGCCAACGTCCTGACTTTC. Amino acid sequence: CSVELGDGANVLTF. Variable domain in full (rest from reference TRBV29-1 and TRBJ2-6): SAVISQKPSRDICQRGTSLTIQCQVDSQVTMMFWYRQQPGQSLTLIATANQGSEATYESGFVIDKFPISRPNLTFSTLTVSNMSPEDSSIYLCSVELGDGANVLTFGAGSRLTVL.